These 3 T cell receptor beta chains came from one sample sequenced in a study of blood T cell repertoires in COVID-19. Libraries were prepared by immunoSEQ multiplex PCR; TCRdb keeps only in-frame clonotypes and omits some of them. The table has around 230,000 clones, 89% seen once. The specimen sequenced was PBMCs or T cells enriched from blood (not recorded which). The receptors were sampled from a young woman with acute COVID-19.

The rearrangement links TRBV18 to TRBJ2-7; tentative D call: TRBD2 (6 bases). The CDR3 contains 15 residues. Germline V CDR1 and CDR2: KGHSH, LQKENI. Deletions cut 6 bases from V and 7 bases from J, with 22 bases between. The CDR3, as DNA: TGTGCCAGCTCGCCCACCGGCGGGGAATCGGGGGAGCAGTACTTC. It yields the protein CASSPTGGESGEQYF. The full variable domain, with the rest looked up from reference TRBV18 and TRBJ2-7, is NAGVMQNPRHLVRRRGQEARLRCSPMKGHSHVYWYRQLPEEGLKFMVYLQKENIIDESGMPKERFSAEFPKEGPSILRIQQVVRGDSAAYFCASSPTGGESGEQYFGPGTRLTVT.

The chain recombines TRBV9 with TRBJ1-2; unclear D gene. The V gene's germline CDR1 is SGDLS and CDR2 YYNGEE. The CDR3 spans 15 residues. V lost 3 bases and J lost 7, with 19 bases in between. CDR3 sequence: CASSAYMGGKSGYTF. The CDR3, as DNA: TGTGCCAGCAGCGCCTATATGGGCGGGAAATCTGGCTACACCTTC.

This clone was detected only once. V usage is TRBV7-3 and J usage is TRBJ2-1, with D possibly matching TRBD2 (6 bases). This CDR3 spans 13 amino acids. Trimming removed 5 bases at V and 6 bases at J, with 11 bases between. The germline CDR1 and CDR2 sequences are SGHTA and FQGTGA. The CDR3 loop is CASSSRDSNEQFF. CDR3 nucleotide sequence: TGTGCCAGCAGCAGCCGGGACTCCAATGAGCAGTTCTTC.